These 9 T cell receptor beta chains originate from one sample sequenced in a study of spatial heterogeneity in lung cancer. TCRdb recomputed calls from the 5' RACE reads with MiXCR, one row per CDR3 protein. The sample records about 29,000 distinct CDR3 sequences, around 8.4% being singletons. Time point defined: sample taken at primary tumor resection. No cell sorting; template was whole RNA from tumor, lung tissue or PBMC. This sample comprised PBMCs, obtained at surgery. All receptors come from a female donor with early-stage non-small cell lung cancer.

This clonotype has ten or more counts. The CDR3 loop is CASRSPGTANTEAFF. The CDR3 DNA follows: TGCGCCAGCAGGTCCCCGGGGACAGCGAACACTGAAGCTTTCTTT. The chain couples TRBV5-1 to TRBJ1-1, with 7 bases aligning to TRBD1. CDR3 length: 15 residues. The V gene's germline CDR1 is SGHRS and CDR2 YFSETQ. After removal of 5 bases from V and 1 base from J, the junction contained 8 bases not matched to a gene.

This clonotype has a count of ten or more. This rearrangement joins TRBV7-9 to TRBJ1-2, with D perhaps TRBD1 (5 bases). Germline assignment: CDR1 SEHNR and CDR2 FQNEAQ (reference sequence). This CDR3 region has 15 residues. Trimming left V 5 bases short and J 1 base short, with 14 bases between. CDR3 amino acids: CASSPSRTLNYGYTF. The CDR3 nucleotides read TGTGCCAGCAGCCCTAGTCGGACACTTAACTATGGCTACACCTTC.

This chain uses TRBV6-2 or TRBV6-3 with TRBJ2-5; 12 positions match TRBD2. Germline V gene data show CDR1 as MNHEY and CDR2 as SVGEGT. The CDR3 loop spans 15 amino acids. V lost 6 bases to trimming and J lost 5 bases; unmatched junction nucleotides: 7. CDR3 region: CASRRLAGDLETQYF. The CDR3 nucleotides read TGTGCCAGCAGGAGACTAGCGGGAGACTTGGAGACCCAGTACTTC.

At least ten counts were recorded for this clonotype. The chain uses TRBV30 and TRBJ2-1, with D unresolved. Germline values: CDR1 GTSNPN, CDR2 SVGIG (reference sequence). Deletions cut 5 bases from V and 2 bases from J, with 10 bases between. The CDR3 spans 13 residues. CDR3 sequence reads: CAWVGDPYNEQFF. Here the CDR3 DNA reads TGTGCCTGGGTGGGTGACCCCTACAATGAGCAGTTCTTC.

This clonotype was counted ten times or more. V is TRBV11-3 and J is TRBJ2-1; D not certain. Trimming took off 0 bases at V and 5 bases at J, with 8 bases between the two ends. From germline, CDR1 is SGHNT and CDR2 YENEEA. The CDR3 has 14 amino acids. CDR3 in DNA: TGTGCCAGCAGCTTAGAGTCACAGAACAATGAGCAGTTCTTC. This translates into CASSLESQNNEQFF.

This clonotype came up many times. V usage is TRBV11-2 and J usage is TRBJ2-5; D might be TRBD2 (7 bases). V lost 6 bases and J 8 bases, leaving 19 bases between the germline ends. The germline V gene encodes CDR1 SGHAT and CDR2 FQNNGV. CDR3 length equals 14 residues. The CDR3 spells CASSLLGGDGTQYF. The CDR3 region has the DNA TGTGCCAGCAGTCTTCTAGGGGGGGATGGAACCCAGTACTTC.

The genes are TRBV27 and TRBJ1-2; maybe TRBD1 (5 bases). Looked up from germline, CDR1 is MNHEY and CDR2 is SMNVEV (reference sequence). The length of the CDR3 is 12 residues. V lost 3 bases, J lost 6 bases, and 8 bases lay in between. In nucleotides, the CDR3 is TGTGCCAGCAGTTTCACGGGGGATGGCTACACCTTC. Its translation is CASSFTGDGYTF.

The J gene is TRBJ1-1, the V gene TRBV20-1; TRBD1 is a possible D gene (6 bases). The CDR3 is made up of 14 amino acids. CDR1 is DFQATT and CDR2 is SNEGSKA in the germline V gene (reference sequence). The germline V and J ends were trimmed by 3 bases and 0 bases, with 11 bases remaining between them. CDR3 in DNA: TGCAGTGCTAGGGCAGGGGATATGAACACTGAAGCTTTCTTT. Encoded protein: CSARAGDMNTEAFF.

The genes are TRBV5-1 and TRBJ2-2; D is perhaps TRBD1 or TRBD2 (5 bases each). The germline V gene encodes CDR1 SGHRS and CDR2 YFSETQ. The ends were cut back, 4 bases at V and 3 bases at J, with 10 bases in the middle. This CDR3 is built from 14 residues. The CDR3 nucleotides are TGCGCCAGCAGCCCGGGACGACACACCGGGGAGCTGTTTTTT. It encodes CASSPGRHTGELFF.